Here is one T cell receptor beta chain with its context. As yet, its antigen is unknown. This sample was included in a study of post-analysis software for immune sequencing data. Whole-study context: Clinical courses comprised relapsing-remitting, secondary progressive and progressive-relapsing multiple sclerosis. The study's findings and limits: When compared against controls, multiple sclerosis patients showed significantly lower normalized Chao1 diversity.

The TCR beta cDNA libraries contained unique molecular identifiers. TCRdb fed the PCR reads into MiXCR, producing one record per CDR3 protein. The sample contains approximately 440,000 distinct CDR3 sequences, around 40% of which appear only once. The sequencing input was blood. The sequence was obtained from a girl between 10 and 17 years old with multiple sclerosis.

The DNA of the CDR3 is TGCGCCAGCAGCCAAGGTCCCGGGACAGGGGGCCGGGACTATGGCTACACCTTC. Its protein is CASSQGPGTGGRDYGYTF. The rearrangement uses TRBV4-1 and TRBJ1-2, with TRBD1 matching 12 bases. The CDR3 consists of 18 residues. Germline V gives CDR1 MGHRA, CDR2 YSYEKL. The ends lost 1 base at V and 3 bases at J; junction bases unmatched: 9.